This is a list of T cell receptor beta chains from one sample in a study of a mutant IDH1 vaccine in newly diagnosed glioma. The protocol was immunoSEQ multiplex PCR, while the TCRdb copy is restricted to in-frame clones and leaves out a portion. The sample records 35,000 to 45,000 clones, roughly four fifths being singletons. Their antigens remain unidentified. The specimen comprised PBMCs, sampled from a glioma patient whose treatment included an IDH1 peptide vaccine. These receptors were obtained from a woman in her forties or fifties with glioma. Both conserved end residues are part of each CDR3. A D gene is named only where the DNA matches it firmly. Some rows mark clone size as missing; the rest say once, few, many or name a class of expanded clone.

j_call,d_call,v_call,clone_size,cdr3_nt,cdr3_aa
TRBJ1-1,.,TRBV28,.,TGTGCCAGCAGTTTTAGAAACACTGAAGCTTTCTTT,CASSFRNTEAFF
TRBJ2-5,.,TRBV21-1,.,TGTGCCAGCAGCAAAGCGCTTTGTCCGGGACAAACCCAAGAGACCCAGTACTTC,CASSKALCPGQTQETQYF
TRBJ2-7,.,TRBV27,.,TGTGCCAGCAGTTTACGGGGCGACGAGCAGTACTTC,CASSLRGDEQYF
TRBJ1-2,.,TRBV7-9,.,TGTGCCAGCAGCTTATCCCGGGACACAGCTAACTATGGCTACACCTTC,CASSLSRDTANYGYTF
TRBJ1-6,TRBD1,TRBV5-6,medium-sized,TGTGCCAGCAGCTGGGGGACAGGGAATTCACCCCTCCACTTT,CASSWGTGNSPLHF
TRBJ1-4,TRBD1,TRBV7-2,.,TGTGCCAGCAGCCCCACAGGGGGGCTTGAAAAACTGTTTTTT,CASSPTGGLEKLFF
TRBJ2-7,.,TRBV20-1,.,TGCAGTGCAGGGCAGTCCCACGAGCAGTACTTC,CSAGQSHEQYF
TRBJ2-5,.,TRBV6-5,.,TGTGCCAGCAGCCGAAACGGGGGCGGTGAAGAGACCCAGTACTTC,CASSRNGGGEETQYF
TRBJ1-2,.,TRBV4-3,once,TGCGCCAGCAGCCAAGATCCTACAGCCGGGTATGGCTACACCTTC,CASSQDPTAGYGYTF
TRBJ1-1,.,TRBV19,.,TGTGCCAGTAGTATTCGGTCGGGCGTAACTGAAGCTTTCTTT,CASSIRSGVTEAFF
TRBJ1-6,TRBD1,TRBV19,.,TGTGCCAGTAGGTTGACAGGGGGCAATTCACCCCTCCACTTT,CASRLTGGNSPLHF
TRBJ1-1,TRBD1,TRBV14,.,TGTGCCAGCAGCCATCCTCGGGACAGGGGACGGATGCAGAACACTGAAGCTTTCTTT,CASSHPRDRGRMQNTEAFF
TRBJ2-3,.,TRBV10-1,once,TGCGCCAGCAGTAGTAAGTGGGGGGTCACAGATACGCAGTATTTT,CASSSKWGVTDTQYF
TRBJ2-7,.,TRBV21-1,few,TGTGCCAGCAGCAAAGTAAGGGAGGAGTACGAGCAGTACTTC,CASSKVREEYEQYF
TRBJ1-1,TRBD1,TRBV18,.,TGTGCCAGCTCACACGGCCAGGGGGCTGCATCTGAAGCTTTCTTT,CASSHGQGAASEAFF
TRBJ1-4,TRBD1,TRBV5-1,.,TGCGCCAGCAGCGCCCAGACAGGGGAAGGTGAAAAACTGTTTTTT,CASSAQTGEGEKLFF
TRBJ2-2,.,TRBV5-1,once,TGCGCCAGCAGCTTGGGGGGGAACACCGGGGAGCTGTTTTTT,CASSLGGNTGELFF
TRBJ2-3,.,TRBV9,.,TGTGCCAGCAGCGAACGGGGCTCAACGGATACGCAGTATTTT,CASSERGSTDTQYF
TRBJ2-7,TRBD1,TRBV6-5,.,TGTGCCAGCAGACCCCAGGGGACAGGGGGGGAGCAGTACTTC,CASRPQGTGGEQYF
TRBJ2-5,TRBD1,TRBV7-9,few,TGTGCCAGCAGCCAGCCGGGACAGGGCGTCCAAGAGACCCAGTACTTC,CASSQPGQGVQETQYF
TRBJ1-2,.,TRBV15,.,TGTGCCACCAGATGGGGATTGGACATCGTGGATGGCTACACCTTC,CATRWGLDIVDGYTF
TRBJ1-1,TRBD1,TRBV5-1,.,TGCGCCAGCAGCTTGGCTGGGCAGGGGGGAGCTTTCTTT,CASSLAGQGGAFF
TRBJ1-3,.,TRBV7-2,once,TGTGCCAGCAGCTTAGGAATCCCTGGGGGGACCGCTAGAAACACCATATATTTT,CASSLGIPGGTARNTIYF
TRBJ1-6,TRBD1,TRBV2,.,TGTGCCAGCCATCGAGACAGGGGGCGAAATTCACCCCTCCACTTT,CASHRDRGRNSPLHF
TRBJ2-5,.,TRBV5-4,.,TGTGCCTTTGGAGGGCAAGAGACCCAGTACTTC,CAFGGQETQYF
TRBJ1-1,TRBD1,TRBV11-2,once,TGTGCCAGCAGCCTCCACGACAGGGAGGGAGTGGACACTGAAGCTTTCTTT,CASSLHDREGVDTEAFF
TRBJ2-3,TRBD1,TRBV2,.,TGTGCCAGCAGTGAAAGGGGGCCGGAGAGCCGCACAGATACGCAGTATTTT,CASSERGPESRTDTQYF
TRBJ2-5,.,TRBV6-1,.,TGTGCCAGCAGTGAAGTTAAGGTGTTGCAAGAGACCCAGTACTTC,CASSEVKVLQETQYF
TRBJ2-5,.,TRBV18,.,TGTGCCAGCTCACCGGACGAAGGGACCCAGTACTTC,CASSPDEGTQYF
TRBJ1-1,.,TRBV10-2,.,TGCGCCAGCAGCCACGGACAGAAAAGAATGAACACTGAAGCTTTCTTT,CASSHGQKRMNTEAFF
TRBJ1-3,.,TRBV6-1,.,TGTGCCAGCAGCGAACAAGGAAACACCATATATTTT,CASSEQGNTIYF
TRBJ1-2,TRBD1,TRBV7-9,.,TGTGCCAGCAGCTCCCGACCGGGACAGGGAGCAAGTCAGGGCTACACCTTC,CASSSRPGQGASQGYTF
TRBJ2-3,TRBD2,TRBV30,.,TGTGCCTGGACTTTAGCGGGGGGGCAAGATACGCAGTATTTT,CAWTLAGGQDTQYF
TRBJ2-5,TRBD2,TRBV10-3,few,TGTGCCATCAGGACTAGCGGGGGGGCCAGAGAGACCCAGTACTTC,CAIRTSGGARETQYF
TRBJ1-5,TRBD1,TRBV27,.,TGTGCCAGCAGTTCTTCCCTCCCGGGACAGTCCAATCAGCCCCAGCATTTT,CASSSSLPGQSNQPQHF
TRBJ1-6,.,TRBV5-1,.,TGCGCCAGCAGCCCGGGTGGATTCTCCTATAATTCACCCCTCCACTTT,CASSPGGFSYNSPLHF
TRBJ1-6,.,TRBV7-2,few,TGTGCCAGCAGCTTCAGGGACTCCTATAATTCACCCCTCCACTTT,CASSFRDSYNSPLHF
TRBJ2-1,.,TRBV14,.,TGTGCCAGCAGCGTTCGGGGAGGTCTGGTAGATGAGCAGTTCTTC,CASSVRGGLVDEQFF
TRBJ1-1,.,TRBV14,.,TGTGCCAGCAGCCAAGGGAGGCAGGTCCGCACTGAAGCTTTCTTT,CASSQGRQVRTEAFF
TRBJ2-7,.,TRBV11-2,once,TGTGCCAGCACCCTCGGGGCCCCGCCTGGGGAGCAGTACTTC,CASTLGAPPGEQYF
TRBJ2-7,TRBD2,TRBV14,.,TGTGCCAGCAGCCAGCGGGGGGCGACCTACGAGCAGTACTTC,CASSQRGATYEQYF